These 26 T cell receptor beta chains came from one sample sequenced in a study of T cell repertoires in cytomegalovirus infection. TCRdb processed the reads anew with MiXCR; each CDR3 protein has one entry. The sample has some 480,000 distinct CDR3 sequences; around a third are singletons. For these TCRs, the target antigens are not known. Sequences were derived from cultured PBMCs, sampled from culture after CMV antigen stimulation. The receptors stem from a human donor in good health (CMV status not recorded). Some clones in this sample may be carry-over from other donors' samples.

This clonotype was detected only a few times. The rearrangement uses TRBV5-4 and TRBJ1-2, with a possible D match to TRBD1 (6 bases). Germline lookup yields CDR1 SGHNT and CDR2 YYREEE (reference sequence). The CDR3 covers 13 residues. V dropped 4 bases and J dropped 3 bases, with 10 bases sitting between them. This chain's CDR3 is CASSQDSHYGYTF. CDR3 DNA: TGTGCCAGCAGCCAGGACAGCCACTATGGCTACACCTTC.

The chain joins TRBV2 to TRBJ2-3, with a tentative D call TRBD2 (6 bases). Germline V gene data show CDR1 as SNHLY and CDR2 as FYNNEI. The CDR3 length is 18 residues. V lost 6 bases and J 2 bases, leaving 24 bases between the germline ends. The CDR3 nucleotides read TGTGCCAGCAGCAATCAGAACGCTGAGCGGGCTACCACAGATACGCAGTATTTT. This sequence encodes CASSNQNAERATTDTQYF.

The chain uses TRBV19 and TRBJ2-5; D remains ambiguous. V dropped 5 bases and J dropped 5 bases, with 15 bases sitting between them. Germline assignment: CDR1 LNHDA and CDR2 SQIVND (reference sequence). CDR3 size: 14 residues. CDR3 sequence (DNA): TGTGCCAGTAGTGCGAGTGTTGGGTGGGAGACCCAGTACTTC. Its translation: CASSASVGWETQYF.

In DNA, the CDR3 is TGTGCCAGCAGTTTATCCCGGCAGAGTAATGAAAAACTGTTTTTT. It codes for CASSLSRQSNEKLFF. J is TRBJ1-4 and V is TRBV12-3 or TRBV12-4; no definite D call. CDR3 size: 15 residues. V shed 2 bases and J shed 4 bases, with 11 bases lying between them.

The chain is built from TRBV6-2 or TRBV6-3 and TRBJ2-7, with a possible D match to TRBD2 (5 bases). The CDR3 covers 13 residues. V was cut by 0 bases and J by 6 bases, with 9 bases left in between. Germline values: CDR1 MNHEY, CDR2 SVGEGT. Written as DNA, the CDR3 is TGTGCCAGCAGTTACTCTCGGGGAAGCGAGCAGTACGTC. Its translation is CASSYSRGSEQYV.

The rearrangement uses TRBV7-9 and TRBJ2-2; D might be TRBD1 (5 bases). The CDR3 loop spans 15 amino acids. Germline CDR1 is SEHNR and CDR2 is FQNEAQ (reference sequence). V was shortened by 11 bases and J by 4 bases, with 20 bases between the two germline ends. The CDR3 DNA sequence: TGTGCCGACAGCCCTAGTCGTGGCAGCACCGGGGAGCTGTTTTTT. Translation: CADSPSRGSTGELFF.

The sample holds a few counts of this clonotype. DNA of the CDR3: TGTGCCAGCAGTTACGGTCCCGGGAACACTGAAGCTTTCTTT. Translating it yields CASSYGPGNTEAFF. This chain uses TRBV6-6 with TRBJ1-1; D gene uncertain. This CDR3 spans 14 amino acids. CDR1 is MNHNY and CDR2 is SVGAGI in the germline V gene (reference sequence). V was shortened by 2 bases and J by 1 base, with 8 bases between the two germline ends.

This clonotype occurred a few times. Sequence at one end of the junction differs from germline and may be a read error. V gene TRBV4-1 combines with J gene TRBJ2-1, with TRBD2 matching 12 bases. The germline gives CDR1 MGHRA, CDR2 YSYEKL. This CDR3 is 18 amino acids long. The CDR3 here is CASSPSSTSGSNGNEQFF. DNA of the CDR3: TGTGCCAGCAGCCCCTCCTCGACTAGCGGGAGTAACGGCAATGAGCAGTTCTTC.

This clonotype was picked up a small number of times. The chain is built from TRBV19 and TRBJ2-4; 9 nucleotides agree with TRBD1. Trimming took 5 bases from V and 7 from J; bases not matched to a gene: 9. This CDR3 has 15 amino acids. The V gene's germline CDR1 is LNHDA and CDR2 SQIVND (reference sequence). CDR3 in DNA: TGTGCCAGTAGTGGAGGGACAGGGAGGAGGAACATTCAGTACTTC. As protein: CASSGGTGRRNIQYF.

This clonotype was recorded a few times. The rearrangement joins TRBV27 to TRBJ1-4; no firm D call. The germline gives CDR1 MNHEY, CDR2 SMNVEV (reference sequence). The CDR3 covers 13 residues. Trimming cost V 5 bases and J 7 bases, with 11 bases left between them. The CDR3 sequence: CASSHRRGEKLFF. The CDR3 DNA sequence: TGTGCCAGCAGTCATCGCCGGGGTGAAAAACTGTTTTTT.

The J gene is TRBJ2-7, the V gene TRBV28; tentatively, D is TRBD1 or TRBD2 (5 bases each). Trimming left V 6 bases short and J 3 bases short, with 18 bases between. Germline V gene sequence: CDR1 MDHEN, CDR2 SYDVKM. This CDR3 is built from 15 residues. CDR3 amino acids: CASSSPGTDFYEQYF. In nucleotides, the CDR3 is TGTGCCAGCAGCTCGCCCGGGACGGATTTCTACGAGCAGTACTTC.

This sequence joins TRBV28 and TRBJ2-3; 10 nucleotides align to TRBD2. Germline assignment: CDR1 MDHEN and CDR2 SYDVKM. The CDR3 consists of 17 residues. Germline trimming cut 3 bases from V and 5 bases from J; bases unmatched to any gene: 11. The DNA of the CDR3 is TGTGCCAGCAGTTTTTGGACTAGCGGAGGGCAGGAAGATACGCAGTATTTT. It translates to CASSFWTSGGQEDTQYF.

Ten or more counts support this clonotype. The chain combines TRBV7-8 with TRBJ1-1, with 7 bases that match TRBD1. The CDR3 contains 15 residues. Germline V gives CDR1 SGHVS, CDR2 FQNEAQ. The ends lost 2 bases at V and 0 bases at J; junction bases unmatched: 3. The DNA for the CDR3 is TGTGCCAGCAGCTTAATCCAGGGGGTGAACACTGAAGCTTTCTTT. Its protein product is CASSLIQGVNTEAFF.

This chain joins TRBV7-4 and TRBJ2-4, with D maybe TRBD1 (5 bases). CDR1 is SGHVT, CDR2 SQSDAQ, per germline. Trimming cost V 6 bases and J 4 bases, with 19 bases left between them. This CDR3 is 16 amino acids long. The CDR3 here is CASSPHLYRPKNIQYF. The CDR3 nucleotides are TGTGCCAGCAGTCCGCACCTGTACAGGCCAAAAAACATTCAGTACTTC. The whole variable domain, remainder taken from reference TRBV7-4 and TRBJ2-4, is GAGVSQSPRYKVAKRGRDVALRCDSISGHVTLYWYRQTLGQGSEVLTYSQSDAQRDKSGRPSGRFSAERPERSVSTLKIQRTEQGDSAVYLCASSPHLYRPKNIQYFGAGTRLSVL.

V usage is TRBV2 and J usage is TRBJ2-1, with no clear D. This CDR3 has 12 residues. Trimming pared 5 bases from V and 8 bases from J, leaving 10 bases between. CDR1 SNHLY and CDR2 FYNNEI come from the germline V gene. CDR3 loop: CASSPEYYEQFF. In DNA, the CDR3 is TGTGCCAGCAGTCCAGAGTACTATGAGCAGTTCTTC.

This clonotype was observed a few times. J is TRBJ2-1 and V is TRBV7-8; the D gene is possibly TRBD1 (5 bases). Trimming took off 5 bases at V and 9 bases at J, with 11 bases between the two ends. Germline lookup yields CDR1 SGHVS and CDR2 FQNEAQ. This CDR3 contains 12 residues. Written as DNA, the CDR3 is TGTGCCAGCAGCCCAGGGTGGATTGAGCAGTTCTTC. The encoded protein is CASSPGWIEQFF.

The V call is TRBV12-3 or TRBV12-4, the J call TRBJ2-1; tentatively, D is TRBD1 (6 bases). Trimming removed 3 bases from V and 5 bases from J, with 11 bases in between. This CDR3 spans 14 amino acids. The CDR3 DNA is TGTGCCAGCAGTTTGGGGGCCTGGGACAATGAGCAGTTCTTC. This sequence encodes CASSLGAWDNEQFF.

The V and J genes are TRBV2 and TRBJ1-4; D is unresolved. The V end lost 10 bases, the J end lost 4 bases, and 13 bases lay between the germline ends. The CDR3 runs to 13 residues. Germline values: CDR1 SNHLY, CDR2 FYNNEI. The DNA of the CDR3 is TGTGCCACCACACCAGCTTATAATGAAAAACTGTTTTTT. Its translation is CATTPAYNEKLFF.

This clonotype was counted many times. The rearrangement joins TRBV12-5 to TRBJ2-1; no firm D call. The CDR3 runs 16 residues. V was shortened by 0 bases and J by 6 bases, with 15 bases between the two germline ends. Germline loops: CDR1 LGHNT, CDR2 FRNRAP. The CDR3 DNA sequence: TGTGCTAGTGGTTTGGTACTTCGGGTTCCCGGCAATGAGCAGTTCTTC. This encodes CASGLVLRVPGNEQFF.

This chain links TRBV28 with TRBJ1-1; the D gene is possibly TRBD1 (5 bases). The V end lost 6 bases, the J end lost 0 bases, and 20 bases lay between the germline ends. The CDR3 runs to 17 residues. CDR1 MDHEN and CDR2 SYDVKM come from the germline V gene. The CDR3 nucleotides are TGTGCCAGCAGCCTGCCCTTGGCAGGGTTAATGAACACTGAAGCTTTCTTT. It specifies CASSLPLAGLMNTEAFF.

This clonotype has just one count. The V call is TRBV6-2 or TRBV6-3, the J call TRBJ2-1; D might be TRBD1 (5 bases). Germline-derived CDR1 and CDR2 are MNHEY and SVGEGT. The ends were cut back, 6 bases at V and 8 bases at J, with 11 bases in the middle. This CDR3 is 12 amino acids long. Here the CDR3 DNA reads TGTGCCAGCAGGCTAGGGGATTATGAGCAGTTCTTC. Amino acids: CASRLGDYEQFF.

The chain is built from TRBV12-3 or TRBV12-4 and TRBJ2-5; TRBD2 agrees at 13 bases. This CDR3 has 18 amino acids. V shed 4 bases, J shed 2 bases, and the junction held 10 bases outside the gene matches. CDR3 in amino acids: CASSSGTGLAGKQETQYF. The CDR3 region has the DNA TGTGCCAGCAGTTCGGGCACGGGACTAGCGGGGAAACAAGAGACCCAGTACTTC.

This clonotype occurred a few times. The chain links TRBV19 to TRBJ1-1; maybe TRBD1 (6 bases). V was clipped by 4 bases and J by 7 bases, with 13 bases between them. Germline V gene lookup returns CDR1 LNHDA and CDR2 SQIVND (reference sequence). CDR3 length: 13 residues. Written as DNA, the CDR3 is TGTGCCAGTAGTACGGGACACAGCCGTGAAGCTTTCTTT. Protein sequence: CASSTGHSREAFF.

The V call is TRBV5-5, the J call TRBJ2-3; D not certain. V was trimmed by 3 bases and J by 5 bases, leaving 10 bases between them. The CDR3 totals 13 residues. Germline CDR1 reads SGHKS; CDR2 reads YYEKEE (reference sequence). The DNA for the CDR3 is TGTGCCAGCAGCTCCCTCCTAGGAGATACGCAGTATTTT. It translates to CASSSLLGDTQYF.

This chain uses TRBV20-1 with TRBJ1-5; 8 bases are shared with TRBD1. The trim removed 1 base at V and 3 bases at J, leaving 5 bases unmatched. The CDR3 is made up of 15 amino acids. Germline lookup yields CDR1 DFQATT and CDR2 SNEGSKA (reference sequence). DNA for the CDR3: TGCAGTGCTAGAGCGCAGGGGGCAGACAATCAGCCCCAGCATTTT. Translating it yields CSARAQGADNQPQHF.

A remark on this clonotype: With a much larger clone just one base away, this may be a read error. The rearrangement links TRBV9 to TRBJ2-5; 8 nucleotides align to TRBD1. The ends lost 0 bases at V and 2 bases at J; junction bases unmatched: 0. The CDR3 is 14 amino acids. Germline lookup yields CDR1 SGDLS and CDR2 YYNGEE. CDR3 bases: TGTGCCAGCAGCGTAGGGACAGGGCAAGAGACCCAGTACTTC. Encoded protein: CASSVGTGQETQYF. Full variable domain (rest looked up from reference TRBV9 and TRBJ2-5): DSGVTQTPKHLITATGQRVTLRCSPRSGDLSVYWYQQSLDQGLQFLIQYYNGEERAKGNILERFSAQQFPDLHSELNLSSLELGDSALYFCASSVGTGQETQYFGPGTRLLVL.